The clone carrying this T cell receptor beta chain has a count of ten or more. Its antigen is not identified. These data originate in a study of T-cell reconstitution after alpha-beta-depleted transplantation in children. V lost 4 bases and J lost 5; bases outside the gene matches: 5. There are 16 residues in the CDR3. Study-level findings and limits: Surviving thymic progenitors and recipient T cells were the source of high TCRbeta diversity at day 60 in some patients. T-cell counts and diversity at one year post-transplant came mainly from newly produced T cells. Expanded graft clones numbering several hundred reportedly gave rise to alpha-beta T cells about two months after transplant.

TCRbeta library preparation incorporated unique molecular identifiers. Each CDR3 protein gets one entry after TCRdb re-called the PCR reads with MiXCR. The repertoire includes hundreds of thousands of distinct CDR3 sequences, 9.5% to 13% of them detected once, and about 25% sits in the top ten. The source material was peripheral blood, sampled 180 days after TCRalphabeta/CD19-depleted stem cell transplant. V and J are TRBV12-3 or TRBV12-4 and TRBJ2-5, with 15 bases matching TRBD2. This sequence originates from a male patient between 2 and 15 years old who had a stem cell transplant for chronic granulomatous disease, so the T cells may come from the graft donor. CDR3 loop: CASSSGLAGGQETQYF. The CDR3 DNA reads TGTGCCAGCAGTTCGGGACTAGCGGGGGGTCAGGAGACCCAGTACTTC.